These T cell receptor beta chains were read from a single sample in a study of T cell clonotyping in hematopoietic cell transplantation. TCRdb's copy holds only in-frame clones and misses some; the assay was immunoSEQ multiplex PCR. The table records about 9,400 clones, 60% to 80% of them present only once. Sample: PBMCs, taken 180 days after allogeneic stem cell transplant. Source of these receptors: a male patient aged 35 to 55 who had an allogeneic stem cell transplant from a related donor, so the T cells may come from the graft donor. Some clones in this sample may be carry-over from other donors' samples. Both conserved end residues are part of each CDR3. D genes are given only for firm matches. Some rows mark clone size as missing; the rest say once, few, many or name a class of expanded clone.

V	J	D	size	DNA	CDR3
TRBV19	TRBJ1-1	.	.	TGTGCCAGTAGTATCCGGGGGCGAACTGAAGCTTTCTTT	CASSIRGRTEAFF
TRBV5-1	TRBJ2-7	.	.	TGCGCCAGCAGCGCTACTAGTAAGTACGAGCAGTACTTC	CASSATSKYEQYF
TRBV29-1	TRBJ1-2	.	.	TGCAGCGTTGAAGATCGGGGGGTGGGCTATGGCTACACCTTC	CSVEDRGVGYGYTF
TRBV4-3	TRBJ2-7	.	.	TGCGCCAGCAGCCAAGAGCCAGGATATAGGCGCGAGCAGTACTTC	CASSQEPGYRREQYF
TRBV6-5	TRBJ1-6	.	.	TGTGCCAGCGGTAACAGGGAGTATTCACCCCTCCACTTT	CASGNREYSPLHF
TRBV5-6	TRBJ2-6	.	.	TGTGCCAGCAGCGTCAGGGGCTCTGGGGCCAACGTCCTGACTTTC	CASSVRGSGANVLTF
TRBV11-3	TRBJ2-2	.	.	TGTGCCAGCAGCTTTAGAGGGGACACCGGGGAGCTGTTTTTT	CASSFRGDTGELFF
TRBV9	TRBJ1-5	.	.	TGTGCCAGCAGCGAGGGAGGGGGGACATTCGGTCAGCCCCAGCATTTT	CASSEGGGTFGQPQHF
TRBV4-2	TRBJ2-7	TRBD2	once	TGTGCCAGCAGTTTAACTAGCGGGGGGTTTCTCTACGAGCAGTACTTC	CASSLTSGGFLYEQYF
TRBV19	TRBJ2-7	.	.	TGTGCCAGTAGTATCTTTTCCGGCAGGTCCTACGAGCAGTACTTC	CASSIFSGRSYEQYF
TRBV29-1	TRBJ2-7	TRBD1	few	TGCAGCGTTCTAGGGGACAGGGGGGCCTCCTACGAGCAGTACTTC	CSVLGDRGASYEQYF
TRBV4-2	TRBJ1-2	TRBD1	few	TGTGCCAGCAGCCAAGAGGCGCCAGGGGGTTTGTATGGCTACACCTTC	CASSQEAPGGLYGYTF
TRBV6-5	TRBJ1-6	.	.	TGTGCCAGCAGTTGGCAGCTCATGAGGTCACCCCTCCACTTT	CASSWQLMRSPLHF
TRBV4-1	TRBJ2-7	TRBD1	.	TGCGCCAGCAGGCCAACTTCGTTGACAGGGGGCGGGGAGCAGTACTTC	CASRPTSLTGGGEQYF
TRBV28	TRBJ2-3	TRBD2	.	TGTGCCAGCAGTACCGGGACTAGGTCGTATTTT	CASSTGTRSYF
TRBV4-2	TRBJ1-5	.	.	TGTGCCAGCAGCCGCTCGGACATCCTCGCAAGGGGATATAGCAATCAGCCCCAGCATTTT	CASSRSDILARGYSNQPQHF
TRBV30	TRBJ1-6	TRBD1	once	TGTGCCTGGAGTGGGGGACAGGGAAATAATTCACCCCTCCACTTT	CAWSGGQGNNSPLHF
TRBV7-6	TRBJ1-1	.	.	TGTGCCAGCAGCCCGAGCGGCGGGAACACTGAAGCTTTCTTT	CASSPSGGNTEAFF
TRBV7-7	TRBJ1-1	.	.	TGTGCTAGCAGCGAGTTAGGGGGTAACACTGAAGCTTTCTTT	CASSELGGNTEAFF
TRBV2	TRBJ2-7	TRBD1	few	TGTGCCAGCAGTCCGCAGGGGGCGATTTCCGAGCAGTACTTC	CASSPQGAISEQYF
TRBV11-3	TRBJ2-1	.	once	TGTGCCAGCAGCGAGGGGGGGCCCTACAATGAGCAGTTCTTC	CASSEGGPYNEQFF
TRBV11-1	TRBJ2-7	TRBD1	.	TGTGCCAGCAGCCCGACAGGGATTATCTCCTACGAGCAGTACTTC	CASSPTGIISYEQYF
TRBV7-2	TRBJ2-1	.	.	TGTGCCAGCAGCTTTCAGGGGGGTTATATAGGCAATGAGCAGTTCTTC	CASSFQGGYIGNEQFF
TRBV7-9	TRBJ2-7	TRBD1	few	TGTGCCAGCACCGTAGGACAGGGGCCCCACGAGCAGTACTTC	CASTVGQGPHEQYF
TRBV11-2	TRBJ2-7	TRBD1	.	TGTGCCAGCAGCTCAAACCGGGACAGTTCCTACGAGCAGTACTTC	CASSSNRDSSYEQYF
TRBV7-8	TRBJ1-3	TRBD1	.	TGTGCCAGCAGCTTATACGGGACAGCTGGAAACACCATATATTTT	CASSLYGTAGNTIYF
TRBV14	TRBJ1-2	TRBD1	.	TGTGCCAGCAGCGCAGACAGGGGCGGATATGGCTACACCTTC	CASSADRGGYGYTF
TRBV10-3	TRBJ2-7	.	.	TGTGCCACCGCCACCTACGAGCAGTACTTC	CATATYEQYF
TRBV4-1	TRBJ2-7	.	.	TGCGCCAGCAGCCACGTTGTGTTAACAGGGAAGAAACGCGAGCAGTACTTC	CASSHVVLTGKKREQYF
TRBV4-3	TRBJ2-3	TRBD2	.	TGCGCCAGCAGCCCCCCAACGAGGCTAGCGGGGGCCTTTAGCACAGATACGCAGTATTTT	CASSPPTRLAGAFSTDTQYF
TRBV7-2	TRBJ2-7	.	few	TGTGCCAGCAGCTCCTACTACGAGCAGTACTTC	CASSSYYEQYF
TRBV30	TRBJ1-2	.	.	TGTGCCTGGAGAGTAGAACGTAACTATGGCTACACCTTC	CAWRVERNYGYTF
TRBV7-2	TRBJ2-1	TRBD2	.	TGTGCCAGCAGCTTAGGACTAGCGGGGGGGCCTCATCGGTACAATGAGCAGTTCTTC	CASSLGLAGGPHRYNEQFF
TRBV5-6	TRBJ2-3	.	.	TGTGCCAGCAGCTTAGTAGAGGCAGATACGCAGTATTTT	CASSLVEADTQYF
TRBV15	TRBJ2-7	TRBD1	.	TGTGCCACCAGCAAAGGACAGGTTCCCTACGAGCAGTACTTC	CATSKGQVPYEQYF